These 29 T cell receptor beta chains came from one sample sequenced in a study of blood T cell repertoires in COVID-19. Libraries were prepared by immunoSEQ multiplex PCR; TCRdb keeps only in-frame clonotypes and omits some of them. The data contain around 110,000 clones, approximately 90% of them singletons. The sequenced sample was peripheral blood. These receptors all come from a human donor with active COVID-19. The donor label of this sample is uncertain.

V usage is TRBV5-1 and J usage is TRBJ2-1; D is undetermined. Germline V gives CDR1 SGHRS, CDR2 YFSETQ. Between the trimmed V and J ends, which lost 3 bases and 12 bases, there was a span of 13 bases. This CDR3 contains 12 residues. The DNA for the CDR3 is TGCGCCAGCAGCTCTCCACGGTATGTGCAGTTCTTC. It encodes CASSSPRYVQFF.

The chain combines TRBV6-5 with TRBJ1-4; 11 bases map to TRBD1. The CDR3 is 15 residues long. Trimming cost V 6 bases and J 1 base; bases outside gene matches: 1. The germline gives CDR1 MNHEY, CDR2 SVGAGI. CDR3 sequence reads: CASRDRGRTNEKLFF. DNA of the CDR3: TGTGCCAGCAGGGACAGGGGGCGAACTAATGAAAAACTGTTTTTT.

The rearrangement links TRBV2 to TRBJ2-3; possible D gene TRBD1, 5 bases. Looked up from germline, CDR1 is SNHLY and CDR2 is FYNNEI. CDR3 length: 13 amino acids. V lost 6 bases to trimming and J lost 6 bases, with 13 bases between them. The CDR3 bases are TGTGCCAGCAGGTGGGGCTTAACCGATACGCAGTATTTT. This translates into CASRWGLTDTQYF.

The rearrangement uses TRBV7-2 and TRBJ2-7; 9 positions match TRBD2. CDR3 length: 15 amino acids. From germline, CDR1 is SGHTA and CDR2 FQGNSA. The junction had 11 bases not matched to a gene; V was cut back by 1 base and J by 10 bases. The CDR3 region is CASSLGGLATTSQYF. The CDR3 coding sequence is TGTGCCAGCAGCTTAGGCGGACTAGCGACTACATCACAGTACTTC.

The chain links TRBV9 to TRBJ2-2, with 7 bases matching TRBD2. In germline, CDR1 is SGDLS, CDR2 YYNGEE. V shed 2 bases and J 4 bases; nucleotides not matched to a gene: 8. The length of the CDR3 is 16 residues. CDR3 loop: CASSVSGRHLTGELFF. CDR3 nucleotide sequence: TGTGCCAGCAGCGTTAGCGGGCGGCACCTCACCGGGGAGCTGTTTTTT.

V usage is TRBV10-3 and J usage is TRBJ2-3; TRBD2 is a possible D gene (7 bases). V lost 0 bases to trimming and J lost 10 bases, with 8 bases between them. This CDR3 is 12 amino acids long. Germline CDR1 reads ENHRY; CDR2 reads SYGVKD. The CDR3 is CAISESGGPQYF. CDR3 DNA: TGTGCCATCAGTGAGTCGGGGGGGCCGCAGTATTTT.

This CDR3 is CASTVVNNEQFF. In nucleotides, the CDR3 is TGTGCCAGCACGGTTGTGAACAATGAGCAGTTCTTC. The V gene is TRBV2, the J gene TRBJ2-1, with D unresolved. CDR1 SNHLY and CDR2 FYNNEI come from the germline V gene. The CDR3 sequence is 12 residues long. V shed 7 bases and J shed 5 bases, with 9 bases lying between them.

The rearrangement links TRBV24-1 to TRBJ1-6; D possibly corresponds to TRBD1 (6 bases). V was clipped by 0 bases and J by 0 bases, with 17 bases between them. The CDR3 is 20 residues long. CDR1 KGHDR and CDR2 SFDVKD come from the germline V gene. The CDR3 region has the DNA TGTGCCACCAGTGATTTGTATCGGGGGGGCTCGAGCTCCTATAATTCACCCCTCCACTTT. Amino acids: CATSDLYRGGSSSYNSPLHF.

This chain links TRBV6-5 with TRBJ1-5; 7 bases line up with TRBD1. Germline V gene data show CDR1 as MNHEY and CDR2 as SVGAGI. The CDR3 contains 15 residues. V was clipped by 5 bases and J by 4 bases; unmatched bases: 8. CDR3 in DNA: TGTGCCAGCAGTACCACACAGGGGACTAATCAGCCCCAGCATTTT. It yields the protein CASSTTQGTNQPQHF.

This rearrangement joins TRBV9 to TRBJ2-5; 9 positions agree with TRBD2. V gave up 0 bases and J gave up 5 bases; unmatched junction bases: 2. Germline V CDR1 and CDR2: SGDLS, YYNGEE. CDR3 size: 14 residues. CDR3 sequence reads: CASSVGGGVETQYF. DNA for the CDR3: TGTGCCAGCAGCGTAGGCGGGGGGGTGGAGACCCAGTACTTC.

The chain recombines TRBV4-1 with TRBJ1-2; 9 positions match TRBD1. From germline, CDR1 is MGHRA and CDR2 YSYEKL. CDR3 length equals 15 residues. V dropped 0 bases and J dropped 5; count of bases not matched to a gene: 4. CDR3 amino acids: CASSQDGQGNYGYTF. The CDR3, as DNA: TGCGCCAGCAGCCAAGACGGACAGGGGAATTATGGCTACACCTTC.

The chain uses TRBV18 and TRBJ2-3, with 9 bases lining up with TRBD2. With 0 bases clipped from V and 3 bases from J, the junction kept 4 bases outside the gene matches. The length of the CDR3 is 16 residues. CDR1 and CDR2 from the germline V gene are KGHSH and LQKENI. CDR3 DNA sequence: TGTGCCAGCTCACCACCTAGCGGGGGAAGTACAGATACGCAGTATTTT. It specifies CASSPPSGGSTDTQYF.

The V gene is TRBV30, the J gene TRBJ1-1, with D possibly TRBD1 on 5 matching bases. V was shortened by 2 bases and J by 4 bases, with 11 bases between the two germline ends. The CDR3 spans 13 residues. Germline lookup yields CDR1 GTSNPN and CDR2 SVGIG (reference sequence). DNA for the CDR3: TGTGCCTGGAGTTGGCAGGGCGGCACTGAAGCTTTCTTT. It encodes CAWSWQGGTEAFF. Based on the CDR3 plus reference TRBV30 and TRBJ1-1, the full variable domain is SQTIHQWPATLVQPVGSPLSLECTVEGTSNPNLYWYRQAAGRGLQLLFYSVGIGQISSEVPQNLSASRPQDRQFILSSKKLLLSDSGFYLCAWSWQGGTEAFFGQGTRLTVV.

The count of this clone is one. The chain uses TRBV4-3 and TRBJ2-1; 7 bases agree with TRBD2. This CDR3 has 16 amino acids. The germline CDR1 and CDR2 sequences are LGHNA and YSLEER. Unmatched junction bases numbered 14, after V lost 5 bases and J lost 7 bases. The CDR3: CASSSRSAGVGNEQFF. CDR3 nucleotides: TGCGCCAGCAGCTCACGGAGCGCGGGGGTTGGTAATGAGCAGTTCTTC.

The rearrangement joins TRBV4-1 to TRBJ2-1; D gene ambiguous. V lost 0 bases and J lost 3, with 6 bases in between. The CDR3 is 14 amino acids. Germline CDR1 and CDR2: MGHRA and YSYEKL. The CDR3 DNA sequence: TGCGCCAGCAGCCAAGATACATACTACAATGAGCAGTTCTTC. This codes for CASSQDTYYNEQFF.

The chain is built from TRBV3-1 (or the pseudogene TRBV3-2) and TRBJ2-3, with D perhaps TRBD2 (6 bases). From germline, CDR1 is LGHDT and CDR2 YNNKEL (reference sequence). V lost 1 base, J lost 3 bases, and 11 bases lay in between. This CDR3 region has 15 residues. CDR3 nucleotide sequence: TGTGCCAGCAGCCAAGGCGGGGCGTTGACAGATACGCAGTATTTT. It yields the protein CASSQGGALTDTQYF.

The chain joins TRBV12-3 or TRBV12-4 to TRBJ1-1; D remains ambiguous. With 2 bases removed from V and 1 base from J, the gap between germline ends came to 5 bases. The CDR3 spans 13 residues. The CDR3 nucleotides are TGTGCCAGCAGTTTAATCGGGAACACTGAAGCTTTCTTT. The encoded protein is CASSLIGNTEAFF.

V is TRBV5-4 and J is TRBJ1-1; D is unclear. This CDR3 is built from 13 residues. Germline V CDR1 and CDR2: SGHNT, YYREEE (reference sequence). V gave up 3 bases and J gave up 0 bases, with 6 bases separating them. The CDR3 here is CASSSQLNTEAFF. The CDR3 nucleotides are TGTGCCAGCAGCTCCCAGTTGAACACTGAAGCTTTCTTT.

The chain carries TRBV5-1 and TRBJ2-2; 9 bases match TRBD1. The CDR3 sequence is 16 residues long. J gave up 0 bases and V 3 bases, and 3 bases lay outside the gene matches. Looked up from germline, CDR1 is SGHRS and CDR2 is YFSETQ. The CDR3 here is CASSSQGAANTGELFF. Written as DNA, the CDR3 is TGCGCCAGCAGCTCACAGGGGGCCGCGAACACCGGGGAGCTGTTTTTT.

This chain joins TRBV5-1 and TRBJ1-2, with 7 positions matching TRBD1. This CDR3 region has 14 residues. V gave up 4 bases and J gave up 5 bases; unmatched junction bases: 8. Germline values: CDR1 SGHRS, CDR2 YFSETQ. CDR3 residues: CASSPGGQPYGYTF. The CDR3 nucleotides are TGCGCCAGCAGCCCCGGGGGACAGCCTTATGGCTACACCTTC.

This chain joins TRBV7-8 and TRBJ2-7; D not resolved. The V end lost 1 base, the J end lost 7 bases, and 11 bases lay between the germline ends. The CDR3 is made up of 13 amino acids. Germline assignment: CDR1 SGHVS and CDR2 FQNEAQ. CDR3: CASSLGSGFEQYF. The CDR3 nucleotides are TGTGCCAGCAGCTTAGGGTCCGGGTTTGAGCAGTACTTC.

This clone was recorded once. The chain couples TRBV4-1 to TRBJ2-5; perhaps TRBD2 as D (5 bases). Trimming shortened V by 0 bases and J by 5 bases, and 10 bases separated the two germline ends. The CDR3 length is 14 residues. CDR1 is MGHRA and CDR2 is YSYEKL in the germline V gene. DNA for the CDR3: TGCGCCAGCAGCCAAGAGCCCGGGGAGGAGACCCAGTACTTC. Its protein product is CASSQEPGEETQYF.

The genes are TRBV27 and TRBJ2-3, with TRBD2 matching 10 bases. Trimming removed 5 bases from V and 4 bases from J; junction bases left unmatched: 9. This CDR3 spans 16 amino acids. Germline lookup yields CDR1 MNHEY and CDR2 SMNVEV (reference sequence). CDR3 DNA sequence: TGTGCCAGCAGTCAAATTAGGACTAGCGGACCAGATACGCAGTATTTT. Its translation: CASSQIRTSGPDTQYF.

The chain combines TRBV28 with TRBJ2-1, with D tentatively TRBD1 (5 bases). From germline, CDR1 is MDHEN and CDR2 SYDVKM. Trimming left V 6 bases short and J 12 bases short, with 15 bases between. CDR3 length: 12 residues. The CDR3: CASRDGAWTQFF. CDR3 nucleotides: TGTGCCAGCAGAGATGGGGCGTGGACGCAGTTCTTC.

The V gene is TRBV2, the J gene TRBJ2-6; D uncertain. Trimming took off 7 bases at V and 0 bases at J, with 7 bases between the two ends. The V gene's germline CDR1 is SNHLY and CDR2 FYNNEI. The CDR3 totals 14 residues. CDR3 nucleotide sequence: TGTGCCAGCACCGAGATCTCTGGGGCCAACGTCCTGACTTTC. Protein sequence: CASTEISGANVLTF.

Written as DNA, the CDR3 is TGTGCCAGCAGTGAGGTCCCGGGACAGCAAGAGACCCAGTACTTC. Its protein is CASSEVPGQQETQYF. V and J are TRBV6-4 and TRBJ2-5, with 7 bases matching TRBD1. V lost 3 bases and J lost 2; bases outside the gene matches: 6. CDR3 size: 15 residues. Germline assignment: CDR1 MRHNA and CDR2 SNTAGT.

The rearrangement links TRBV18 to TRBJ2-7; the D gene is possibly TRBD2 (5 bases). With 4 bases removed from V and 3 bases from J, the gap between germline ends came to 10 bases. Germline CDR1 reads KGHSH; CDR2 reads LQKENI. The CDR3 is 13 amino acids. The CDR3 loop is CASSRQRHYEQYF. The CDR3 DNA follows: TGTGCCAGCTCACGGCAGCGGCACTACGAGCAGTACTTC.

The rearrangement uses TRBV5-4 and TRBJ2-1; 7 nucleotides align to TRBD1. V lost 9 bases, J lost 1 base, and 4 bases stayed unmatched. This CDR3 has 13 residues. In germline, CDR1 is SGHNT, CDR2 YYREEE (reference sequence). CDR3: CATGQPSYNEQFF. The CDR3 bases are TGTGCCACGGGACAGCCTTCCTACAATGAGCAGTTCTTC.

The V gene is TRBV10-2, the J gene TRBJ2-3; 8 nucleotides match TRBD2. Germline V gene sequence: CDR1 WSHSY, CDR2 SAAADI. V dropped 3 bases and J dropped 2; count of bases not matched to a gene: 7. This CDR3 has 16 amino acids. CDR3 bases: TGCGCCAGCAGTGATGGAGCGGGGGCCACCACAGATACGCAGTATTTT. This translates into CASSDGAGATTDTQYF.